The clone carrying this T cell receptor beta chain appeared a single time. The data are from a study of blood T cell repertoires in COVID-19. Whole-study context: Acute and convalescent COVID-19 specimens originated in the United States, Italy and Spain.

Assay: immunoSEQ multiplex PCR; the TCRdb copy retains only in-frame clones and omits some. The sample yields some 310,000 clones, over 75% seen once. The CDR3 covers 16 residues. Per the germline V gene, CDR1 is MNHNS and CDR2 is SASEGT. Trimming left V 2 bases short and J 1 base short, with 13 bases between. Sequencing used peripheral blood. The clonotype was recovered from a man in his forties or fifties with active or convalescent COVID-19. The rearrangement uses TRBV6-1 and TRBJ2-3; D remains ambiguous. This CDR3 is CASSELDGRGTDTQYF. In DNA form, the CDR3 reads TGTGCCAGCAGTGAACTAGACGGTCGCGGCACAGATACGCAGTATTTT.